This is a list of T cell receptor beta chains from one sample in a study of cytomegalovirus exposure and HLA in healthy donors. Profiling relied on immunoSEQ multiplex PCR, and the TCRdb table lists in-frame clones only, not all of them. The repertoire has around 130,000 clones, approximately 83% of them found once; the top ten carry roughly 1.2%. The sample comprised PBMCs. These receptor sequences come from a girl aged 2 to 9 in good health and CMV-seronegative. Each CDR3 is given without its conserved first and last residue. A clone size is listed for some rows: how often the clone was seen (once, few, many), or a class if it is expanded.

abundance: NA; v_gene: TRBV6-5; j_gene: TRBJ1-2; CDR3aa: ASSYRTGSVNYGYT
abundance: NA; v_gene: TRBV6-1; j_gene: TRBJ1-6; CDR3aa: ASTPRGYNSPLH
abundance: NA; v_gene: TRBV29-1; j_gene: TRBJ1-2; CDR3aa: SVGGRLNDGYT
abundance: NA; v_gene: TRBV6-6; j_gene: TRBJ1-2; CDR3aa: ASSYSSANYGYT
abundance: NA; v_gene: TRBV2; j_gene: TRBJ2-5; CDR3aa: ASSSDRGETQY
abundance: NA; v_gene: TRBV14; j_gene: TRBJ2-3; CDR3aa: ASSQDSTEPRGTDTQY
abundance: NA; v_gene: TRBV4-1; j_gene: TRBJ2-1; CDR3aa: ASSQETAGGPNEQF
abundance: NA; v_gene: TRBV13; j_gene: TRBJ1-2; CDR3aa: ASSPGSNTHGYT
abundance: NA; v_gene: TRBV10-1; j_gene: TRBJ2-1; CDR3aa: ASSDRGLAYNEQF
abundance: NA; v_gene: TRBV7-2; j_gene: TRBJ2-1; CDR3aa: ASSPAGAGTNEQF
abundance: NA; v_gene: TRBV30; j_gene: TRBJ1-3; CDR3aa: AWSGHPSGNTIY
abundance: NA; v_gene: TRBV28; j_gene: TRBJ1-5; CDR3aa: ASSRTGESNQPQH
abundance: once; v_gene: TRBV19; j_gene: TRBJ2-6; CDR3aa: ASSDGTGESGANVLT
abundance: few; v_gene: TRBV6-5; j_gene: TRBJ1-1; CDR3aa: ASSNPPGGLTEAF
abundance: NA; v_gene: TRBV6-5; j_gene: TRBJ2-7; CDR3aa: ASSYLQGAYEQY
abundance: NA; v_gene: TRBV6-4; j_gene: TRBJ2-3; CDR3aa: ASSVQAGEATDTQY
abundance: NA; v_gene: TRBV30; j_gene: TRBJ1-2; CDR3aa: AWSLRDRGTGGYT
abundance: NA; v_gene: TRBV27; j_gene: TRBJ2-3; CDR3aa: ASSLGSRTDTQY
abundance: NA; v_gene: TRBV2; j_gene: TRBJ1-2; CDR3aa: ASRLDEVLGYT
abundance: NA; v_gene: TRBV7-6; j_gene: TRBJ2-5; CDR3aa: ASTQRGMGQETQY
abundance: NA; v_gene: TRBV27; j_gene: TRBJ2-1; CDR3aa: ASSLNVYNEQF
abundance: NA; v_gene: TRBV12-5; j_gene: TRBJ2-3; CDR3aa: ASGLAPGTKGDTQY
abundance: NA; v_gene: TRBV29-1; j_gene: TRBJ1-1; CDR3aa: SVVQVGMNTEAF
abundance: few; v_gene: TRBV19; j_gene: TRBJ1-1; CDR3aa: ARATPPPLYTEAF
abundance: NA; v_gene: TRBV7-9; j_gene: TRBJ1-1; CDR3aa: ASSPKGTEGLITEAF
abundance: NA; v_gene: TRBV6-4; j_gene: TRBJ1-2; CDR3aa: ASSDSQGYGYT
abundance: NA; v_gene: TRBV25-1; j_gene: TRBJ1-3; CDR3aa: ASSVFSGLSGNTIY
abundance: NA; v_gene: TRBV28; j_gene: TRBJ1-2; CDR3aa: ASSLSQSNYGYT
abundance: NA; v_gene: TRBV7-2; j_gene: TRBJ2-4; CDR3aa: ASSFGLAGGPVGKNIQY
abundance: NA; v_gene: TRBV6-1; j_gene: TRBJ1-1; CDR3aa: ASTPTGAWTEAF
abundance: NA; v_gene: TRBV5-4; j_gene: TRBJ2-5; CDR3aa: ASSDVGGGQETQY
abundance: NA; v_gene: TRBV19; j_gene: TRBJ2-1; CDR3aa: ASSSSAPYNEQF
abundance: NA; v_gene: TRBV5-1; j_gene: TRBJ2-7; CDR3aa: ASSRTSEGYEQY